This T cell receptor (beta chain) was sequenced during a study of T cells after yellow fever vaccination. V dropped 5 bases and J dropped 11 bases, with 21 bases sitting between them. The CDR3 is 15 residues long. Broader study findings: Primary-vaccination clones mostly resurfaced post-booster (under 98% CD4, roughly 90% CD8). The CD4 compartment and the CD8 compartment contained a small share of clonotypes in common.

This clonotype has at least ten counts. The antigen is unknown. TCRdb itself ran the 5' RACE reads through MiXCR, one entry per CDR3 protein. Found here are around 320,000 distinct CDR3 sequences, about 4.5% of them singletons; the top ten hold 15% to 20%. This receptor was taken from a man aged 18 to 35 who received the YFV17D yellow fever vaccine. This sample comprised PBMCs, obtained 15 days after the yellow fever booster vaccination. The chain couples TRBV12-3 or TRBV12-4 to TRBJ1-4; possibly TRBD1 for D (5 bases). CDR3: CASSAFRDPLGKLFF. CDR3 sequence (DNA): TGTGCCAGCAGTGCCTTCCGGGACCCGTTGGGGAAACTGTTTTTT.